This T cell receptor beta chain was documented in a study of T-cell memory formation after mild COVID-19. Note on this clonotype: Its antigen is still unknown.

Findings and limits, study-wide: Whether day 37 second-wave clones are SARS-CoV-2-specific was not confirmed. Cross-reactive memory seemingly joined, as some responding clones were found in pre-infection memory. A second wave expanding day 15 to 37 was CD4+-biased; contracting clones were balanced.

Germline V lookup: CDR1 MNHEY, CDR2 SMNVEV (reference sequence). Trimming took 4 bases from V and 7 from J; bases not matched to a gene: 16. The CDR3 is 18 amino acids. 5'RACE with constant-segment primers yielded barcoded, UMI-tagged TCR alpha and TCR beta cDNA libraries. TCRdb redid the calling of the 5' RACE reads with MiXCR, one entry per CDR3 protein. The sample lists 350,000 to 400,000 distinct CDR3 sequences, about 21% seen once, with around an eighth in the top ten. The J gene is TRBJ2-2, the V gene TRBV27, with 9 positions matching TRBD2. This TCR derives from an adult woman who had mild COVID-19 (a few samples of this study predate the infection). Cell type and time point are not known. Sequenced input: PBMCs or a T cell subset sorted from them (not recorded which). The CDR3 DNA sequence: TGTGCCAGCAGTTCTGTCGGGACTAGCTCGGTCCGGGGCGGGGAGCTGTTTTTT. Amino acid sequence: CASSSVGTSSVRGGELFF.